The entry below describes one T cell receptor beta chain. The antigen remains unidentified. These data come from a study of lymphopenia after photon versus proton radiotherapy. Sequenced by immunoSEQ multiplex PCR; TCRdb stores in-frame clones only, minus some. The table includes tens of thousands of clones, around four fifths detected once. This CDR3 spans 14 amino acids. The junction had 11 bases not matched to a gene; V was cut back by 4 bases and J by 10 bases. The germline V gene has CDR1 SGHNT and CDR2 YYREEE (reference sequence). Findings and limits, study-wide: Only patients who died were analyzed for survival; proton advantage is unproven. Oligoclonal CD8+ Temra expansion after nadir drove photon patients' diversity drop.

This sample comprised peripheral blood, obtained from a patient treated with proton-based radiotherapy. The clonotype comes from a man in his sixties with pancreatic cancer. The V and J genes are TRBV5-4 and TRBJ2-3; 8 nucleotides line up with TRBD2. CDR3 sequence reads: CASSRETGGRAQYF. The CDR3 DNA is TGTGCCAGCAGCCGCGAAACGGGAGGGCGGGCGCAGTATTTT.